This T cell receptor beta chain was retrieved from a study of cytomegalovirus exposure and HLA in healthy donors (dated by TCRdb to about 2017). Some background on the complete study: An earlier analysis of 587 of the donors reported more than 250 Gb of sequence data and some 100 million unique TCR beta sequences from about 179 million T cells. An early release covering about 600 HLA-typed donors comprised 300 to 350 gigabases of sequencing data and around 85 million unique TCR sequences. Of the 300 to 500 genotyped donors, 70% to 90% were placed in the genetic ancestry cluster associated with self-reported Caucasian donors. The aim of the study was to test whether cataloging public T cell receptors could identify signatures of past pathogen exposure. The study used immunosequencing to profile the T cell repertoires of approximately 650 subjects and linked those repertoires to cytomegalovirus serostatus. Besides the first cohort of under 700 subjects, a separate validation cohort made up of roughly 130 different subjects was used. To predict cytomegalovirus infection status, the study brought together high-throughput TCR immunosequencing, statistical association of individual TCRs with disease status, and machine learning. A later analysis re-examined previously published TCR beta repertoires from more than 600 donors and added high-resolution HLA genotyping to investigate patterns of TCR occurrence. Rather than drawing on any new phenotypic data, the later analysis identified candidate immune exposures from TCR beta sequences and the way those sequences occurred across donors. An earlier analysis of a few hundred of the donors applied high-throughput TCR beta sequencing to assess whether each TCR beta V gene segment acted as functional or pseudogenic. Donor age, sex, ethnicity and CMV serostatus were compiled together with the repertoire data. A later genetic analysis used genome-wide SNP genotypes for about three fifths of the roughly 700 donors, treating that subset as a discovery cohort. All discovery cohort repertoires had been generated on a single sequencing platform. HLA typing included class I and class II loci at four-digit resolution. The number of donors typed differed by locus, with about 629-630 for A, B, C, DRB1 and DQB1, 522 for DQA1, 600 to 610 for DPA1, and 400 to 490 for DPB1. Five DR-DQ haplotypes were handled as single units for association and clustering because linkage in the cohort was strong. Among roughly 370 genotyped donors of the cohort, an average of approximately 230,000 unique TCR beta nucleotide sequences were sequenced per donor, roughly 20% of them non-productive.

The CDR3, from cysteine to phenylalanine, totals 13 residues. The DNA shown is the 39-base CDR3, in frame from base 1. Trimming takes 2 bases from V and 3 bases from J, and the germline ends sit 7 bases apart. Based on the germline V gene (reference sequence), the CDR1 and CDR2 sequences are SEHNR and FQNEAQ. Findings and caveats that apply to the study as a whole: The authors suggested that the approach could potentially be extended to other disease states and immunological phenotypes. The cohort was sequenced for TCR beta chains only, and without alpha or paired-chain data the features that could be detected were limited. In a later analysis, the rate of TCR association differed among HLA loci, with DRB1 alleles having the most associated TCRs and HLA-C alleles having the fewest. In a later genetic analysis, fewer N-insertions in productive TCRs were reported among donors in an Asian-associated ancestry cluster than the roughly 640-donor mean. The sequencing pipeline was judged likely to have produced a cluster of highly shared sequence variants as a technical artifact. Most TCR sequences were seen in very few donors, while some public TCRs were found in many individuals. Because HLA typing was missing for some donors at each locus, association tests included only the typed subset. Three of the identified cytomegalovirus-associated TCR beta chains were confirmed in vitro to be specific for cytomegalovirus antigens. The 87-base-pair reads could not distinguish some IMGT-functional V segments, including TRBV6-2 and TRBV6-3, so those segments were excluded. In the study, around 150 TCR beta chains were listed as associated with cytomegalovirus. A later analysis found that HLA-associated TCR beta chains were more clonally expanded and had lower generation probabilities than equally common non-associated chains. Most CMV-associated TCR beta chains appeared to be HLA-restricted in a later analysis, and the HLA associations seemed to be driven largely by CMV exposure. Broadly in line with IMGT annotations, most TCR beta V segments showed up in productive rearrangements about 87% or about 30% of the time in an earlier analysis of about 500 of the donors. According to a later analysis, parvovirus B19, influenza, CMV and Epstein-Barr virus appeared linked to several top co-occurrence clusters. Immune exposure information for the cohort was limited to CMV serostatus. A later genetic analysis associated a missense DCLRE1C variant with V-gene and J-gene trimming of TCR beta chains, and an independent cohort replicated the association. Sequencing depth was assumed to be roughly uniform across donors in the presence/absence analyses, though that assumption may not hold. When HLA alleles, especially DR and DQ, strongly co-occurred, attributing TCR associations to individual alleles was difficult. A further reported finding was that TCR beta sequences accurately predicted the HLA-A and HLA-B alleles for most subjects in the first cohort. Linkage disequilibrium might explain the correlated functional status among segregating V segments, but an unknown experimental factor could not be ruled out. The classifier was reported to diagnose cytomegalovirus status with high specificity and sensitivity in both the original and validation cohorts. Because counts were too low, more than 15 rarely observed V segments, including chromosome 9 orphons, were left out of the earlier analysis of 587 of the donors. A later analysis associated 16,951 TCR beta sequences with specific HLA alleles at a false discovery rate of 0.05.

Receptor amplification or capture employed the immunoSEQ multiplex PCR assay. For the multiplex PCR, a mixture combining 60 forward primers for TCR Vbeta segments and 13 reverse primers for TCR Jbeta segments was used. A multiplex PCR assay on genomic DNA amplified the CDR3 region of rearranged TCR beta genes. Amplified TCR beta libraries were sequenced as 87-base-pair reads on the Illumina HiSeq System. The paper's data handling went like this. Across the 670 or so repertoires, a later analysis counted roughly 84 million unique TCR beta chains, roughly 11 million of which were shared by at least two donors. Raw reads were error-corrected and collapsed into unique sequences by a nearest-neighbor algorithm in which closely related sequences were merged to remove PCR and sequencing errors. CDR3 sequences were aligned to IMGT reference sequences to assign V, D and J gene segments. For a sequence to be retained, a match of at least six nucleotides to both a V gene segment and a J gene segment was required. A rearrangement was called productive if the CDR3 had no stop codons and remained in frame with V and J, and every other rearrangement was called non-productive. Following IMGT convention, CDR3 was defined as the stretch from the second conserved V-encoded cysteine to the conserved J-encoded phenylalanine. The earlier analysis of 587 of the donors excluded sequences that lacked an unambiguous match to a single V gene segment. An earlier analysis of a few hundred of the donors called V segments functional above 56.7% productive rearrangements and segregating when the between-donor standard deviation exceeded 5%. A statistical classification framework was developed to diagnose cytomegalovirus status using the catalog of TCR beta chain sequences. In a later analysis, V and J genes were assigned by comparing TCR nucleotide sequences against IMGT/GENE-DB human TR gene sequences. A later analysis assigned CDR3 sequences and most-parsimonious VDJ recombination scenarios with the TCRdist pipeline. In a later analysis, each TCR beta chain was defined by its CDR3 amino acid sequence together with its V-gene family, and reads lacking a unique V-gene family were excluded. To address suspected cross-contamination and a sequencing artifact, a later analysis removed 450 to 700 highly shared, low-generation-probability nucleotide sequences. In a later analysis, a clonal expansion index for each public chain was calculated from normalized within-repertoire ranks of inferred template counts. In a later analysis, generation probabilities were computed using a VDJ recombination model fitted to out-of-frame rearrangements, and the results were checked against IGoR. In a later analysis, TCR-TCR, TCR-HLA and TCR-CMV co-occurrence was scored with hypergeometric tests, and a repertoire-size bias correction was applied to TCR pairs. To estimate false discovery rates, a later analysis permuted the HLA or CMV assignments 20 times. In a later analysis, co-occurring TCRs were grouped using DBSCAN, and TCRdist sequence similarity was added for clustering within HLA-allele-positive subsets. Repertoires with fewer than 30,000 or more than 120,000 public chains were left out of co-occurrence clustering, as were several repertoires with anomalous nucleotide sharing. Here the immuneACCESS table is served through TCRdb, limited to in-frame sequences with V and J called. Missing clones are a known gap in these copies; in checked studies unresolved V genes cover under half, and the rest lacks a known reason. V, J and clone size are those of that table, while D and trimming were read from the DNA. A total of fewer than 200,000 clones appear in this sample, roughly 87% of them only once. The ten largest account for roughly 0.23% of the sample.

The cohort comprised some 680 healthy bone marrow donors. All cohort members were sampled while nominally healthy, although unrecorded immune exposures were likely present. The donor tested CMV seronegative and was one of the 352 seronegative cohort members. Every donor gave a peripheral blood sample, and the peripheral blood mononuclear cells from that sample were used for TCR beta sequencing. Genomic DNA extraction from the blood cell samples was performed with the Qiagen DNeasy Blood Extraction Kit. For this clone: Which antigen it targets is not known. No per-base quality is available; no much larger clone lies one base away.

This receptor was taken from a girl under three years old in good health and CMV-seronegative. Sequencing was done on a sample of PBMCs. The rearranged chain carries TRBV7-9 and TRBJ1-1, with the identity of the D gene unclear. In nucleotide form, the sequence is TGTGCCAGCAGCTTACAAGCGGACACTGAAGCTTTCTTT. Translated, it reads CASSLQADTEAFF.